Presented here are 14 T cell receptor beta chains from one specimen sequenced in a study of CD8 T cells in Susac syndrome. It was with random hexamers that 0.5 to 1 ug RNA was reverse transcribed. TCRdb reanalysed the immunoSEQ multiplex PCR reads using MiXCR and keeps one entry per CDR3 protein. The sample contains about 150,000 distinct CDR3 sequences, about 95% of which appear only once. Sequencing input: CD8+ T cells from PBMCs. These receptors were obtained from a human donor with multiple sclerosis.

This chain links TRBV3-1 with TRBJ2-5, with D possibly called TRBD1 or TRBD2 (6 bases each). Between the trimmed V and J ends, which lost 0 bases and 0 bases, there was a span of 14 bases. The germline CDR1 and CDR2 sequences are LGHDT and YNNKEL (reference sequence). The CDR3 is made up of 17 amino acids. The CDR3 sequence is CASSQDLAQGYQETQYF. In DNA form, the CDR3 reads TGTGCCAGCAGCCAAGATCTAGCGCAGGGGTACCAAGAGACCCAGTACTTC.

This chain uses TRBV10-2 with TRBJ2-3; no definite D call. The CDR3 is 11 amino acids. Germline CDR1 reads WSHSY; CDR2 reads SAAADI. Trimming removed 3 bases from V and 5 bases from J, with 3 bases in between. The CDR3 loop is CASSEIDTQYF. CDR3 sequence (DNA): TGCGCCAGCAGTGAAATAGATACGCAGTATTTT.

The DNA of the CDR3 is TGTGCCAGCAGTCCAATCCCGATTAGCTCCTACGAGCAGTACGTC. Protein: CASSPIPISSYEQYV. The chain links TRBV27 to TRBJ2-7; D uncertain. The CDR3 is 15 residues long. Looked up from germline, CDR1 is MNHEY and CDR2 is SMNVEV (reference sequence). V was clipped by 5 bases and J by 0 bases, with 14 bases between them.

V and J are TRBV13 and TRBJ2-7; the match to TRBD1 covers 7 bases. Per germline, CDR1 PRHDT and CDR2 FYEKMQ (reference sequence). The V segment lost 4 bases and the J segment 3 bases; nucleotides outside the gene matches: 9. The CDR3 totals 15 residues. The CDR3 is CASSSTTGNIYEQYF. The DNA of the CDR3 is TGTGCCAGCAGCTCAACGACAGGGAACATCTACGAGCAGTACTTC.

V gene TRBV11-1 combines with J gene TRBJ1-1; 8 bases fit TRBD1. This CDR3 is 14 amino acids long. The J segment lost 5 bases and the V segment lost 5 bases, leaving 7 bases of the junction unmatched. CDR1 is SGHAT and CDR2 is FQDESV in the germline V gene (reference sequence). CDR3 sequence: CASSPQGAYTEAFF. Here the CDR3 DNA reads TGTGCCAGCAGCCCCCAGGGGGCGTATACTGAAGCTTTCTTT.

The rearrangement uses TRBV9 and TRBJ1-2, with a possible D match to TRBD1 (6 bases). CDR3 length: 13 amino acids. Germline V gene data show CDR1 as SGDLS and CDR2 as YYNGEE. V lost 6 bases and J lost 4, with 13 bases in between. The CDR3 spells CASTPGEGYGYTF. CDR3 DNA sequence: TGTGCCAGCACCCCAGGGGAGGGCTATGGCTACACCTTC.

The chain is built from TRBV4-1 and TRBJ2-2, with a weak D call TRBD2 (5 bases). This CDR3 is 17 amino acids long. Germline CDR1 reads MGHRA; CDR2 reads YSYEKL. Between the trimmed V and J ends, which lost 0 bases and 3 bases, there was a span of 14 bases. CDR3 region: CASSQDPPGLDTGELFF. The DNA of the CDR3 is TGCGCCAGCAGCCAAGATCCCCCGGGGTTGGACACCGGGGAGCTGTTTTTT.

The chain carries TRBV2 and TRBJ2-4; perhaps TRBD2 as D (5 bases). The CDR3 runs 15 residues. Germline CDR1 SNHLY, CDR2 FYNNEI. V gave up 6 bases and J gave up 0 bases, with 12 bases separating them. The CDR3 DNA is TGTGCCAGCAGAGCGGATGGGTTAGCCAAAAACATTCAGTACTTC. Amino acids: CASRADGLAKNIQYF. The entire variable domain, with the rest obtained from reference TRBV2 and TRBJ2-4, is as follows: EPEVTQTPSHQVTQMGQEVILRCVPISNHLYFYWYRQILGQKVEFLVSFYNNEISEKSEIFDDQFSVERPDGSNFTLKIRSTKLEDSAMYFCASRADGLAKNIQYFGAGTRLSVL.

This chain uses TRBV3-1 with TRBJ2-1; 12 nucleotides align to TRBD1. The CDR3 is 14 amino acids. Germline V gene lookup returns CDR1 LGHDT and CDR2 YNNKEL (reference sequence). V shed 5 bases and J 12 bases; nucleotides not matched to a gene: 8. The DNA for the CDR3 is TGTGCCAGCAGCGTCCCGGGACAGGGGGCGGTGCAGTTCTTC. This codes for CASSVPGQGAVQFF.

This clonotype was recorded only once. Germline is not matched at one junction end, which may reflect a read error. This chain connects TRBV15 to TRBJ1-5; 9 bases are shared with TRBD1. The CDR3 extends over 16 amino acids. Looked up from germline, CDR1 is LNHNV and CDR2 is YYDKDF (reference sequence). In DNA form, the CDR3 reads TGTGCCACCAGCTGGGGACAGGGATATAGCAATCAGCCCCAGCTTTTT. It encodes CATSWGQGYSNQPQLF.

V and J are TRBV6-5 and TRBJ1-1; D not resolved. V lost 0 bases and J lost 3, with 2 bases in between. Germline V gene data show CDR1 as MNHEY and CDR2 as SVGAGI. The CDR3 is 12 residues long. CDR3 bases: TGTGCCAGCAGTTACTCCGACACTGAAGCTTTCTTT. Encoded protein: CASSYSDTEAFF.

The chain employs TRBV29-1 and TRBJ1-2; 10 bases match TRBD1. This CDR3 region has 14 residues. Germline V CDR1 and CDR2: SQVTM, ANQGSEA. V lost 8 bases to trimming and J lost 4 bases; unmatched junction nucleotides: 10. The CDR3 spells CSLQQGQGTYGYTF. In nucleotides, the CDR3 is TGCAGCCTCCAACAGGGACAGGGGACCTATGGCTACACCTTC.

The rearrangement uses TRBV7-2 and TRBJ2-1; D not resolved. V was pared by 1 base and J by 7 bases, with 11 bases between. Germline V gene data show CDR1 as SGHTA and CDR2 as FQGNSA. This CDR3 spans 14 amino acids. The CDR3 DNA reads as TGTGCCAGCAGCTTAGAGGTCGGTTGGAATGAGCAGTTCTTC. Its protein is CASSLEVGWNEQFF.

The chain carries TRBV12-5 and TRBJ2-2; tentative D call: TRBD1 (5 bases). Germline CDR1 is LGHNT and CDR2 is FRNRAP. The CDR3 runs 15 residues. V dropped 3 bases and J dropped 7 bases, with 15 bases sitting between them. The CDR3 region is CASGLRTFAFGELFF. In DNA, the CDR3 is TGTGCTAGTGGTTTACGGACATTCGCCTTCGGGGAGCTGTTTTTT.